What follows is one T cell receptor beta chain and its context. This clonotype was detected ten times or more. Its antigen has not been determined. Qualities for individual bases were not recorded, and no much larger clone is one base off. Library creation used 5' RACE. Instrument on record: Illumina HiSeq 2500. The second PCR ran for roughly 6 to 11 cycles and used a J-beta primer mix along with a sample-barcoded 5' primer. Each TCR beta cDNA molecule received a unique molecular identifier from a template-switch 5' adaptor carrying 12 random nucleotides. Each sample yielded at least 3 million CDR3-containing paired-end reads. First-strand cDNA synthesis was performed from all RNA using the Mint cDNA synthesis kit, with priming by a TRBC-specific oligonucleotide. After uracil-DNA glycosylase treatment, a first 18-cycle PCR used universal primers M1SS and BC2_uni_R on all cDNA. On the authors' methods: For normalization, 1 million high-quality reads, each with a distinct molecular identifier, were randomly selected from each sample. Reads with shared molecular identifiers were discarded instead of being binned into consensus sequences. MiTCR, with a Q25 quality threshold and the strictest error-elimination algorithm, was used for CDR3 identification, clonotype clustering and error correction. A nonparametric unseen species model using Euler transformation provided a lower-bound estimate of total TCR beta diversity. TCRdb reanalyzed the raw reads on its own, using fastp at Q25 for trimming and MiXCR for clone calling, and kept in-frame beta chains. Rows merge per CDR3 protein into single entries with the most common DNA and genes. These V and J calls are TCRdb output, not the study's own analysis. The sample table shows about 930,000 distinct CDR3 sequences, and 25% to 35% are seen once. About a tenth of the sample comes from the top ten.

This entry belongs to a study of blood T cells in healthy people across ages (dated by TCRdb to about 2015). About the study as a whole: In model experiments, roughly one uniquely barcoded TCR beta cDNA molecule per two T cells was captured by template switching. To track age-related changes in TCR beta repertoire diversity, the study relied on deep sequencing normalized with unique cDNA molecular identifiers. Four age groups were formed from the donors: young (average about 16 years), middle-aged (approximately 39), aged (roughly 56) and long-lived (roughly 81). The study analyzed two additional independent replicas of 1 million unique cDNA reads from the same blood draw for two donors, one aged 18 to 29 and one aged 80 or older. Summary of the overall study and its limitations: Compared with the aged group, more naive CD4+ T cells, fewer expanded clones and increased TCR diversity were shown by the long-lived group, suggesting age selection. As age increased, observed TCR beta diversity per million T cells dropped in a roughly linear way, and a significant reduction was already evident by age around 41. There was a strong correlation between observed TCR beta diversity and the percentage of naive T cells measured by flow cytometry. Because profiling used bulk unsorted PBMCs, naive and antigen-experienced compartments could not be compared conclusively. Estimates of total diversity from one million sequenced T cells were regarded as lower bounds and underestimates. Donor CMV infection status was unknown, potentially confounding age-related changes in expanded clonotypes.

The donors were around 39 Caucasian individuals from Russia, aged roughly 6 to 95 years, who were systemically healthy. About 10 milliliters of peripheral blood were collected from each donor into EDTA-treated Vacutainer tubes. Ficoll-Paque density-gradient centrifugation was used to isolate PBMCs, with at least 7 million per sample. Total RNA was extracted from PBMCs with Trizol reagent, with at least 6 micrograms obtained per sample. The percentages of naive CD45RAhigh/CD27high T cells were determined by flow cytometry on a PBMC aliquot from every donor. These records were also assigned to another study, of T cells of mothers and their children. As noted in the second study: Nine systemically healthy Caucasian individuals served as donors, namely three mothers together with their six children. cDNA synthesis consumed the entire amount of extracted RNA, loaded at 1.5 ug RNA in each 15 ul reaction. In the second PCR, sample barcodes and 2-4 random nucleotides were introduced via the M1S primer. Over 8 million TCR beta CDR3 reads were obtained for each mother, and 3 million to 3.5 million reads were obtained for each child. Thymic selection similarly shapes TCR recombination output in related and unrelated pairs, with minor effect from inherited differences. Normalized repertoire overlap was always found to be slightly, but never significantly, higher in related mother-child pairs than in unrelated mother-child pairs. No persistent microchimeric T cell clones were found, with a detection sensitivity of 85 to 100 clones per million clonotypes. The study used deep NGS to compare TCR beta repertoires of mothers and children, seeking features distinguishing related mother-child pairs from unrelated individuals. Mothers averaged about 40 +/- 4 years of age and children averaged about 10 +/- 4 years. Libraries were sequenced on Illumina HiSeq 2000 with 100+100 nt paired-end reads after adapter ligation with NEBNext reagents. Mother and child libraries were prepared a month apart and sequenced in separate runs to prevent cross-contamination. Between roughly 450,000 and 2,000,000 distinct TCR beta clonotypes were identified per donor. Naive TCR beta clonotypes were estimated from low-frequency clonotypes matched to each donor's FACS-determined naive share, without sorting.

The sequence was collected from a woman between 40 and 55 years old in good health. Sequenced sample: blood.

The bases read TGCAGTGCTAGAGTCACAGGGGATGAGACCCAGTACTTC. This encodes CSARVTGDETQYF. This chain is built from TRBV20-1 and TRBJ2-5, with TRBD1 identical over 7 junction bases. The germline V gene encodes CDR1 DFQATT and CDR2 SNEGSKA (reference sequence). V is cut back by 1 base and J by 5 bases, with 4 bases in the junction unmatched. The CDR3 starts with the cysteine, ends with the phenylalanine, and has 13 residues. Solely the CDR3 DNA is kept, with 39 bases framed from the first base.